These 8 T cell receptor beta chains were sequenced from one sample in a study of blood T cell repertoires in COVID-19. TCRdb's copy holds only in-frame clones and misses some; the assay was immunoSEQ multiplex PCR. The profile covers 50,000 to 70,000 clones, with about 88% appearing a single time and about a sixth taken by the ten largest. The sample comprised peripheral blood. The origin of the receptors is a man in his 70s with active COVID-19.

The chain couples TRBV11-3 to TRBJ2-3, with 8 bases matching TRBD1. Germline assignment: CDR1 SGHNT and CDR2 YENEEA. With 5 bases clipped from V and 6 bases from J, the junction kept 13 bases outside the gene matches. The CDR3 is 16 amino acids. The CDR3 protein is CASSHGTGSFFDTQYF. The CDR3 region has the DNA TGTGCCAGCAGCCATGGGACAGGTTCTTTTTTCGATACGCAGTATTTT.

V and J are TRBV10-3 and TRBJ2-5, with a weak D call TRBD2 (6 bases). The V end lost 6 bases, the J end lost 2 bases, and 13 bases lay between the germline ends. The CDR3 spans 14 residues. In germline, CDR1 is ENHRY, CDR2 SYGVKD. The CDR3 DNA reads as TGTGCCATCAGCGGAGGGAGCCTTCAAGAGACCCAGTACTTC. This translates into CAISGGSLQETQYF.

V is TRBV6-5 and J is TRBJ2-3, with 10 bases that match TRBD1. V lost 6 bases and J lost 2; bases outside the gene matches: 2. The germline gives CDR1 MNHEY, CDR2 SVGAGI. This CDR3 contains 14 residues. CDR3 coding DNA: TGTGCCAGCAGAGACAGGGGGCCCACAGATACGCAGTATTTT. The encoded protein is CASRDRGPTDTQYF.

This clone is a singleton in its sample. The V gene is TRBV30, the J gene TRBJ2-5; the D gene is possibly TRBD1 (5 bases). The CDR3 runs 13 residues. V was cut by 0 bases and J by 4 bases, with 9 bases left in between. Germline loops: CDR1 GTSNPN, CDR2 SVGIG (reference sequence). CDR3 coding DNA: TGTGCCTGGAGTGTGCAGGGTCCAGAGACCCAGTACTTC. It encodes CAWSVQGPETQYF.

The V call is TRBV7-3, the J call TRBJ2-7, with D possibly being TRBD1 (5 bases). CDR3 length: 14 residues. CDR1 is SGHTA and CDR2 is FQGTGA in the germline V gene. V gave up 2 bases and J gave up 4 bases, with 12 bases separating them. The CDR3 DNA reads as TGTGCCAGCAGCTTAGGGCAGGGCGGATACGAGCAGTACTTC. Its protein product is CASSLGQGGYEQYF.

The V call is TRBV7-8, the J call TRBJ2-5; 9 nucleotides align to TRBD1. The CDR3 extends over 15 amino acids. Germline assignment: CDR1 SGHVS and CDR2 FQNEAQ. After removal of 5 bases from V and 5 bases from J, the junction contained 9 bases not matched to a gene. CDR3 sequence: CASSPLNRGLETQYF. CDR3 nucleotides: TGTGCCAGCAGCCCCCTCAACAGGGGGCTTGAGACCCAGTACTTC.

This chain joins TRBV7-2 and TRBJ2-3, with TRBD2 matching 14 bases. Germline CDR1 is SGHTA and CDR2 is FQGNSA. V shed 6 bases and J 4 bases; nucleotides not matched to a gene: 9. The CDR3 has 17 amino acids. CDR3 amino acids: CASSFRLAGGMADTQYF. CDR3 DNA sequence: TGTGCCAGCAGTTTTAGACTAGCGGGAGGGATGGCAGATACGCAGTATTTT.

The V gene is TRBV5-1, the J gene TRBJ1-4, with 8 bases identical to TRBD1. The CDR3 is 14 residues long. In germline, CDR1 is SGHRS, CDR2 YFSETQ. V shed 0 bases, J shed 5 bases, and the junction held 0 bases outside the gene matches. CDR3 protein: CASSLGQGNEKLFF. The CDR3 coding sequence is TGCGCCAGCAGCTTGGGACAGGGGAATGAAAAACTGTTTTTT.